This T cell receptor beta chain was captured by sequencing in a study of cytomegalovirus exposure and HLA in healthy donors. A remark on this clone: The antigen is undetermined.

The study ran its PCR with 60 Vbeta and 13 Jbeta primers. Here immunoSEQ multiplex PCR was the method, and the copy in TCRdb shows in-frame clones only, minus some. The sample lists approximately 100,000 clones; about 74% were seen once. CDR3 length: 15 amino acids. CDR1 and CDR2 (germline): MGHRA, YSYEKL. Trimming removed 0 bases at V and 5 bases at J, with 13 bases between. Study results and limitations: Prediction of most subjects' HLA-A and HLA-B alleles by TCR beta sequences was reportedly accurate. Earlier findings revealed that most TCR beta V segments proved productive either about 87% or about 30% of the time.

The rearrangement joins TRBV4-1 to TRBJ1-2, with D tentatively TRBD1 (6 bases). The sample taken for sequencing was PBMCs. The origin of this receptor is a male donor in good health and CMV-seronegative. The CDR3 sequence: CASSQDRARGYGYTF. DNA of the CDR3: TGCGCCAGCAGCCAAGATAGGGCCAGGGGATATGGCTACACCTTC.